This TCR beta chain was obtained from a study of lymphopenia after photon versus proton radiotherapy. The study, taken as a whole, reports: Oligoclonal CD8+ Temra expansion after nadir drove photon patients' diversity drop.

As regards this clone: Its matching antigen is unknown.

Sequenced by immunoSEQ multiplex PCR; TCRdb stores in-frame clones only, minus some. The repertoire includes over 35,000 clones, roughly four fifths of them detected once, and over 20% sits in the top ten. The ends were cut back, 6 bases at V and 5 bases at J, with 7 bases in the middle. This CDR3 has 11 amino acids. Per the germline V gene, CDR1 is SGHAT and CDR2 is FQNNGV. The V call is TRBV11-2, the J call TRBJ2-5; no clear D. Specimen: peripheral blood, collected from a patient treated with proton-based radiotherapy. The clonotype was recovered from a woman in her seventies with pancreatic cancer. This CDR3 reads CASRLGETQYF. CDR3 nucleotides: TGTGCCAGCAGGCTTGGGGAGACCCAGTACTTC.